This T cell receptor (beta chain) was identified in a study of blood T cells in healthy people across ages. Study-level points and caveats: Roughly linear age-related decline in beta diversity appeared, significant by age approximately 40. There were more naive CD4+ cells and higher diversity in long-lived donors than in aged donors. It was held that diversity estimates obtained from one million T cells represented underestimates. Since the PBMCs were unsorted, naive and antigen-experienced cells could not be conclusively compared.

After removal of 4 bases from V and 8 bases from J, the junction contained 8 bases not matched to a gene. The CDR3 runs 14 residues. Looked up from germline, CDR1 is SGHRS and CDR2 is YFSETQ. It was with a sample-barcoded 5' primer and a J-beta primer mix that a second PCR of about 6 to 12 cycles was run. MiXCR, applied by TCRdb to the 5' RACE reads, yields one record per CDR3 protein. The data hold 700,000 or so distinct CDR3 sequences, with about a fifth observed a single time. Concerning this clonotype: Its antigen remains unknown.

This receptor was obtained from an older man in good health. Sequenced material: blood. V and J are TRBV5-1 and TRBJ1-4; 7 bases are a match to TRBD1. CDR3 region: CASSRDSRNEKLFF. The CDR3 nucleotides are TGCGCCAGCAGCCGGGACAGCCGGAACGAAAAACTGTTTTTT.